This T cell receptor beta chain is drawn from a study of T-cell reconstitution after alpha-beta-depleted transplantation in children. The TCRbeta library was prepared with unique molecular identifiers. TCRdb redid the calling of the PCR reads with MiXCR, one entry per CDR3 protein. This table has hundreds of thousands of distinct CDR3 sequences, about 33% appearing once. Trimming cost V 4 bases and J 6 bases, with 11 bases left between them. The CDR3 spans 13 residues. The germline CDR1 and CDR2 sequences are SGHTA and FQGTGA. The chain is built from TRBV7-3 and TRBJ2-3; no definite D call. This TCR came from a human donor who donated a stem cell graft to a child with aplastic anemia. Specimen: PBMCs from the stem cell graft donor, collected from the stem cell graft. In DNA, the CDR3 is TGTGCCAGCAGCTCCTATACTGAGGATACGCAGTATTTT. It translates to CASSSYTEDTQYF.